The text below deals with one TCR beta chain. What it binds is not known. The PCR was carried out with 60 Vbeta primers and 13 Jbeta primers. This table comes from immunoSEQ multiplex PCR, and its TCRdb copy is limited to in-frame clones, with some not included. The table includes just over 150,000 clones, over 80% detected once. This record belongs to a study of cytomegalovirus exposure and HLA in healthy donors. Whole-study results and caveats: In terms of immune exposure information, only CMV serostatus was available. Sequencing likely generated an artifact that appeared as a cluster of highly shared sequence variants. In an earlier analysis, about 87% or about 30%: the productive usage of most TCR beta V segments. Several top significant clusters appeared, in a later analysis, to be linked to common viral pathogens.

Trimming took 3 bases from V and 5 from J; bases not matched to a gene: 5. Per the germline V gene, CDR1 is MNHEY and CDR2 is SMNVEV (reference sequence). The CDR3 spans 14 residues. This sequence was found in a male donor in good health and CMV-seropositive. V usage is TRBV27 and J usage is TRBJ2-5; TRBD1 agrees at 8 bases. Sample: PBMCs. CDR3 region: CASSFSGGAETQYF. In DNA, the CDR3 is TGTGCCAGCAGTTTCTCAGGGGGCGCCGAGACCCAGTACTTC.